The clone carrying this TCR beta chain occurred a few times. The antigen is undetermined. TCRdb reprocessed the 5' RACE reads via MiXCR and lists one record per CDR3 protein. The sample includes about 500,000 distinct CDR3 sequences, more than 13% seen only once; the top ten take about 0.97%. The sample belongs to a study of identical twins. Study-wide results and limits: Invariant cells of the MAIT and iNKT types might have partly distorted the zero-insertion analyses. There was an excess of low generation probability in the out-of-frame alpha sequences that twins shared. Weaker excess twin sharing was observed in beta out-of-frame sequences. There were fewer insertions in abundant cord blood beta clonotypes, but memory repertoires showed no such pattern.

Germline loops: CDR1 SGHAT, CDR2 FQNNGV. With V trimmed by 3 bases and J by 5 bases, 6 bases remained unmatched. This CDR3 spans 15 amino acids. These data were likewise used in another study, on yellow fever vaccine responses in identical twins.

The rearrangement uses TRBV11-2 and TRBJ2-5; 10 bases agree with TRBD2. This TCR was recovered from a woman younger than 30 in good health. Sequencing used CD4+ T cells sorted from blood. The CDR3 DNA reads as TGTGCCAGCAGCTTTAATCTAGCGGGGGTGGAGACCCAGTACTTC. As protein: CASSFNLAGVETQYF.